Reported below is one T cell receptor (beta chain). This sample is part of a study of T cell responses to AZD1222 COVID-19 vaccine. The repertoire was sequenced with immunoSEQ multiplex PCR; TCRdb's copy has only in-frame clones and lacks some. The sample holds approximately 140,000 clones; around 90% are singletons and the top ten take about 3.2%. The CDR3 covers 17 residues. With 2 bases removed from V and 3 bases from J, the gap between germline ends came to 20 bases. Germline V CDR1 and CDR2: LGHDT, YNNKEL (reference sequence). Sequencing was performed on peripheral blood, taken 28 days after the second AZD1222 dose. This receptor was identified in an adult who received the AZD1222 COVID-19 vaccine. The chain joins TRBV3-1 (or the pseudogene TRBV3-2) to TRBJ2-7; D may be TRBD1 or TRBD2 (5 bases each). In DNA, the CDR3 is TGTGCCAGCAGCCAAAGGGACCTGGGGACCGCCCTCTACGAGCAGTACTTC. Translation: CASSQRDLGTALYEQYF.